Below are 8 T cell receptor beta chains sequenced from a single sample in a study of cytomegalovirus exposure and HLA in healthy donors. PCR amplification relied on 60 Vbeta primers (plus 13 Jbeta primers). TCRdb keeps only in-frame clones here, not all; method: immunoSEQ multiplex PCR. The sample has 90,000 to 100,000 clones, roughly a tenth seen once; the top ten hold 5% to 5.5%. The sequenced sample consisted of PBMCs. These receptors were obtained from a man between 50 and 59 years old in good health and CMV-seropositive.

V usage is TRBV28 and J usage is TRBJ2-5; D uncertain. Trimming removed 6 bases from V and 5 bases from J, with 7 bases in between. CDR3 length equals 11 residues. Per germline, CDR1 MDHEN and CDR2 SYDVKM. CDR3 residues: CASSSGETQYF. CDR3 bases: TGTGCCAGCAGCTCCGGGGAGACCCAGTACTTC.

The chain employs TRBV5-4 and TRBJ1-3; D gene uncertain. The ends were cut back, 2 bases at V and 4 bases at J, with 10 bases in the middle. From germline, CDR1 is SGHNT and CDR2 YYREEE (reference sequence). This CDR3 contains 14 residues. CDR3 residues: CASSLKSNGNTIYF. The CDR3 DNA follows: TGTGCCAGCAGCTTAAAGAGTAACGGAAACACCATATATTTT.

The chain recombines TRBV6-5 with TRBJ1-1; a possible D gene is TRBD1 (6 bases). The CDR3 has 15 residues. The germline gives CDR1 MNHEY, CDR2 SVGAGI. The germline V and J ends were trimmed by 0 bases and 5 bases, with 13 bases remaining between them. The CDR3 region is CASSYSSRDTTEAFF. The CDR3 DNA reads as TGTGCCAGCAGTTACTCTTCTCGGGACACAACTGAAGCTTTCTTT.

V usage is TRBV7-2 and J usage is TRBJ1-2; 10 bases fit TRBD1. The J segment lost 3 bases and the V segment lost 5 bases, leaving 9 bases of the junction unmatched. CDR1 SGHTA and CDR2 FQGNSA come from the germline V gene. The CDR3 runs 16 residues. DNA of the CDR3: TGTGCCAGCAGCGCCCGACAGGGGGCCCGCGACTATGGCTACACCTTC. This encodes CASSARQGARDYGYTF.

This chain uses TRBV6-6 with TRBJ1-4, with 7 bases matching TRBD1. Germline-derived CDR1 and CDR2 are MNHNY and SVGAGI (reference sequence). With 4 bases clipped from V and 8 bases from J, the junction kept 4 bases outside the gene matches. There are 13 residues in the CDR3. CDR3 sequence reads: CASSLTGNEKLFF. CDR3 bases: TGTGCCAGCAGTTTGACAGGGAACGAAAAACTGTTTTTT.

The rearrangement joins TRBV9 to TRBJ2-7; no definite D call. Looked up from germline, CDR1 is SGDLS and CDR2 is YYNGEE. Deletions cut 0 bases from V and 2 bases from J, with 9 bases between. The CDR3 spans 14 residues. The CDR3 sequence: CASSVGQTAYEQYF. DNA of the CDR3: TGTGCCAGCAGCGTAGGACAAACTGCCTACGAGCAGTACTTC.

This clone was seen at least ten times. In DNA, the CDR3 is TGCGCCAGCAGCCCTAGAGACACAGATACGCAGTATTTT. Translating it yields CASSPRDTDTQYF. The gene calls are TRBV5-1 and TRBJ2-3, with D unresolved. V was trimmed by 4 bases and J by 2 bases, leaving 8 bases between them. The CDR3 is 13 residues long. Germline CDR1 and CDR2: SGHRS and YFSETQ. The whole variable domain, remainder taken from reference TRBV5-1 and TRBJ2-3, is KAGVTQTPRYLIKTRGQQVTLSCSPISGHRSVSWYQQTPGQGLQFLFEYFSETQRNKGNFPGRFSGRQFSNSRSEMNVSTLELGDSALYLCASSPRDTDTQYFGPGTRLTVL.

This clone occurred many times. This chain joins TRBV7-6 and TRBJ2-2, with TRBD1 matching over 7 bases. Germline CDR1 and CDR2: SGHVS and FNYEAQ. V was pared by 0 bases and J by 4 bases, with 11 bases of the junction left unmatched. The CDR3 contains 18 residues. The CDR3 here is CASSLALTGETSTGELFF. CDR3 nucleotide sequence: TGTGCCAGCAGCTTAGCGCTAACAGGGGAAACTTCCACCGGGGAGCTGTTTTTT.